Presented here are 20 T cell receptor beta chains from one specimen sequenced in a study of cytomegalovirus exposure and HLA in healthy donors. Both 60 Vbeta primers and 13 Jbeta primers went into the PCR. Measured with immunoSEQ multiplex PCR; TCRdb has only the in-frame clones, and not every one. The sample includes about 160,000 clones, roughly 90% of them seen just once. Source material: PBMCs. Source of these receptors: a woman between 18 and 30 years old in good health and CMV-seronegative.

The CDR3 sequence is CASSYSLLGAYEQYF. The CDR3 bases are TGTGCCAGCAGTTACTCACTCTTAGGGGCCTACGAGCAGTACTTC. The chain joins TRBV6-5 to TRBJ2-5; D might be TRBD1 (5 bases). The tail of the sequence fits TRBJ2-7 better, so the J call may be wrong. Germline loops: CDR1 MNHEY, CDR2 SVGAGI. CDR3 length equals 15 residues.

This clone has a handful of counts. This chain connects TRBV19 to TRBJ2-5, with a tentative D call TRBD1 (5 bases). Germline V gene sequence: CDR1 LNHDA, CDR2 SQIVND (reference sequence). V was cut by 6 bases and J by 5 bases, with 13 bases left in between. The CDR3 extends over 13 amino acids. DNA of the CDR3: TGTGCCAGTAGCCCGGCAGGGTCCGAGACCCAGTACTTC. Translating gives CASSPAGSETQYF.

This clone appeared a single time. This chain uses TRBV18 with TRBJ2-5; D possibly corresponds to TRBD1 (5 bases). The germline gives CDR1 KGHSH, CDR2 LQKENI. The CDR3 runs to 14 residues. V lost 1 base to trimming and J lost 5 bases, with 11 bases between them. CDR3 sequence: CASSPLRQRETQYF. The CDR3 bases are TGTGCCAGCTCACCACTACGACAGAGGGAGACCCAGTACTTC.

This chain links TRBV5-1 with TRBJ2-1; 9 positions match TRBD1. This CDR3 contains 14 residues. V gave up 6 bases and J gave up 4 bases; unmatched junction bases: 5. Germline CDR1 is SGHRS and CDR2 is YFSETQ. Written as DNA, the CDR3 is TGCGCCAGCACCATTGACAGGGGGTACAATGAGCAGTTCTTC. Protein sequence: CASTIDRGYNEQFF.

The V gene is TRBV7-9, the J gene TRBJ1-1; tentatively, D is TRBD1 (6 bases). This CDR3 spans 13 amino acids. CDR1 SEHNR and CDR2 FQNEAQ come from the germline V gene (reference sequence). Between the trimmed V and J ends, which lost 7 bases and 0 bases, there was a span of 9 bases. For the CDR3, the DNA is TGTGCCAGCAACAGGGCCCTGAACACTGAAGCTTTCTTT. Translation gives CASNRALNTEAFF. The entire variable domain, with the rest obtained from reference TRBV7-9 and TRBJ1-1, is as follows: DTGVSQNPRHKITKRGQNVTFRCDPISEHNRLYWYRQTLGQGPEFLTYFQNEAQLEKSRLLSDRFSAERPKGSFSTLEIQRTEQGDSAMYLCASNRALNTEAFFGQGTRLTVV.

This clone was observed a single time. This sequence joins TRBV7-8 and TRBJ2-2; weak D call: TRBD2 (6 bases). Between the trimmed V and J ends, which lost 5 bases and 3 bases, there was a span of 13 bases. The CDR3 is 15 residues long. CDR1 and CDR2 from the germline V gene are SGHVS and FQNEAQ. The CDR3: CASSQAWGDTGELFF. In DNA, the CDR3 is TGTGCCAGCAGCCAGGCTTGGGGGGACACCGGGGAGCTGTTTTTT.

V gene TRBV7-9 combines with J gene TRBJ1-2, with 7 bases that match TRBD1. J lost 4 bases, V lost 1 base, and 6 bases had no gene match. The CDR3 runs to 15 residues. Germline CDR1 is SEHNR and CDR2 is FQNEAQ (reference sequence). CDR3: CASSLVGGEGYGYTF. CDR3 bases: TGTGCCAGCAGCTTAGTAGGGGGCGAGGGCTATGGCTACACCTTC.

The chain couples TRBV7-2 to TRBJ1-4; D not resolved. Germline loops: CDR1 SGHTA, CDR2 FQGNSA. V was pared by 2 bases and J by 4 bases, with 11 bases between. CDR3 length: 15 residues. The chain's CDR3 is CASSLSWGVNEKLFF. As DNA, the CDR3 is TGTGCCAGCAGCTTATCGTGGGGAGTTAATGAAAAACTGTTTTTT.

This chain joins TRBV2 and TRBJ2-5; D possibly corresponds to TRBD2 (5 bases). V lost 8 bases and J lost 0, with 7 bases in between. From germline, CDR1 is SNHLY and CDR2 FYNNEI. The CDR3 spans 12 residues. CDR3 in amino acids: CASQRDQETQYF. DNA for the CDR3: TGTGCCAGCCAGAGGGACCAAGAGACCCAGTACTTC.

The rearrangement uses TRBV19 and TRBJ1-5; D uncertain. The CDR3 has 15 amino acids. CDR1 LNHDA and CDR2 SQIVND come from the germline V gene (reference sequence). Between the trimmed V and J ends, which lost 5 bases and 5 bases, there was a span of 16 bases. The CDR3 here is CASSLVTEQDQPQHF. CDR3 DNA sequence: TGTGCCAGTAGTTTGGTAACAGAACAAGATCAGCCCCAGCATTTT.

CDR3 in DNA: TGTGCCAGCAGCCAACCTACAGGGGCAAGCTATGGCTACACCTTC. Translated, it gives CASSQPTGASYGYTF. This chain uses TRBV4-2 with TRBJ1-2, with 7 nucleotides matching TRBD1. The germline CDR1 and CDR2 sequences are LGHNA and YNFKEQ. J was trimmed by 4 bases and V by 2 bases; bases with no gene match: 7. The CDR3 has 15 amino acids.

The gene calls are TRBV10-2 and TRBJ2-5; 7 positions match TRBD2. Per the germline V gene, CDR1 is WSHSY and CDR2 is SAAADI. CDR3 length: 15 residues. Unmatched junction bases numbered 12, after V lost 6 bases and J lost 5 bases. The CDR3 DNA sequence: TGCGCCAGCAGGGGGAGCGGGGCTAGCGCGGAGACCCAGTACTTC. Its translation: CASRGSGASAETQYF.

This chain uses TRBV27 with TRBJ2-3; no firm D call. V was pared by 4 bases and J by 4 bases, with 15 bases between. CDR1 is MNHEY and CDR2 is SMNVEV in the germline V gene (reference sequence). This CDR3 is built from 15 residues. The CDR3 spells CASSSDMSVADTQYF. DNA of the CDR3: TGTGCCAGCAGTTCCGACATGTCCGTTGCAGATACGCAGTATTTT.

The table lists this clone with a count of one. This rearrangement joins TRBV6-1 to TRBJ1-2; perhaps TRBD1 as D (5 bases). The CDR3 loop spans 11 amino acids. Trimming stripped 6 bases from V and 6 bases from J, with 8 bases between. Germline CDR1 reads MNHNS; CDR2 reads SASEGT. CDR3 nucleotides: TGTGCCAGCAGGGGGGGGGATGGCTACACCTTC. Its translation: CASRGGDGYTF.

The V and J genes are TRBV1 and TRBJ2-1; the table's D call of TRBD2 was not tested on the DNA. TRBV1 is listed as a pseudogene. This CDR3 is 19 amino acids long. CDR3 region: CTSSQDRDYPLVGWDEQFF. CDR3 sequence (DNA): TGCACCAGCAGCCAAGATCGGGACTACCCACTAGTGGGGTGGGATGAGCAGTTCTTC.

The J gene is TRBJ2-3, the V gene TRBV7-6; 9 bases map to TRBD1. With V trimmed by 4 bases and J by 1 base, 12 bases remained unmatched. The CDR3 is 18 residues long. Germline V gene lookup returns CDR1 SGHVS and CDR2 FNYEAQ. The CDR3 reads CASSSPQQGAPRTDTQYF. For the CDR3, the DNA is TGTGCCAGCAGCTCGCCCCAACAGGGGGCTCCCCGCACAGATACGCAGTATTTT.

This chain joins TRBV2 and TRBJ1-1; 8 bases align to TRBD1. V dropped 11 bases and J dropped 1; count of bases not matched to a gene: 9. The length of the CDR3 is 14 residues. Looked up from germline, CDR1 is SNHLY and CDR2 is FYNNEI. CDR3 loop: CAGHRGYENTEAFF. The CDR3 bases are TGTGCCGGCCACAGGGGGTACGAGAACACTGAAGCTTTCTTT.

The rearrangement links TRBV29-1 to TRBJ1-5; 7 bases fit TRBD1. There are 14 residues in the CDR3. Losses at the gene ends were 6 bases for V and 4 bases for J; bases not matched to a gene: 9. Germline V gene lookup returns CDR1 SQVTM and CDR2 ANQGSEA. The CDR3 loop is CSVSGQDFNQPQHF. DNA for the CDR3: TGCAGCGTCTCCGGACAGGACTTTAATCAGCCCCAGCATTTT.

This clone showed up just once. J is TRBJ2-7 and V is TRBV6-1, with 12 bases aligning to TRBD2. V lost 8 bases and J lost 3; bases outside the gene matches: 5. CDR3 length equals 14 residues. Looked up from germline, CDR1 is MNHNS and CDR2 is SASEGT. The CDR3 loop is CASSRTSGNYEQYF. The CDR3 DNA sequence: TGTGCCAGCTCTCGGACTAGCGGGAACTACGAGCAGTACTTC.

The chain uses TRBV7-3 and TRBJ2-5, with 11 nucleotides matching TRBD2. This CDR3 has 14 amino acids. The V and J ends lost 4 bases and 5 bases, in that order; junction bases with no gene match: 3. Germline CDR1 is SGHTA and CDR2 is FQGTGA. Written as DNA, the CDR3 is TGTGCCAGCAGCTCGACTAGCGGGATGGAGACCCAGTACTTC. Amino acids: CASSSTSGMETQYF.